Below are 24 T cell receptor beta chains sequenced from a single sample in a study of T cell clonality in common variable immunodeficiency. Data came from immunoSEQ multiplex PCR; TCRdb stores just in-frame clones and leaves some out. The sample presents under 60,000 clones, none singletons. Sequencing used peripheral blood mononuclear cells. The receptor source for this set is a person between 18 and 69 years old in good health.

This clone was counted only a few times. The read falls 3 residues short of the CDR3 end, and the missing part is taken from the germline J gene. The chain employs TRBV2 and TRBJ2-3, with D perhaps TRBD1 (6 bases). The length of the CDR3 is 19 residues. CDR1 SNHLY and CDR2 FYNNEI come from the germline V gene. CDR3 bases read: TGTGCCAGCAGGGCAGGGGATCGAGTCGCGACGTATAGCAATCAGCCG. Its translation is CASRAGDRVATYSNQP. The complete CDR3 reads CASRAGDRVATYSNQPQYF.

This clone has a count of ten or more. The DNA ends 3 residues before the CDR3 does, and the rest of the CDR3 is filled in from the germline J gene. This chain joins TRBV20-1 and TRBJ2-1; 8 bases align to TRBD2. This CDR3 region has 14 residues. The V gene end was trimmed by 4 bases and the J gene end by 8 bases; junction bases not matched to a gene: 10. The germline V gene encodes CDR1 DFQATT and CDR2 SNEGSKA (reference sequence). Here the CDR3 reads CSAKRTSLDDEQFF. The DNA read from the CDR3 is TGCAGTGCTAAGAGGACTAGCCTCGACGATGAG.

This clone was found many times. The observed sequence ends 3 residues before the CDR3 terminus, with the missing tail filled in from the germline J gene. The chain joins TRBV7-2 to TRBJ2-1; D possibly corresponds to TRBD2 (6 bases). The CDR3 runs to 14 residues. CDR1 and CDR2 (germline): SGHTA, FQGNSA. V lost 5 bases and J 9 bases, leaving 17 bases between the germline ends. CDR3 in amino acids: CASSARDSSGEQFF. The DNA read from the CDR3 is TGTGCCAGCAGCGCCCGGGACTCTTCAGGTGAG.

This clone was found a few times. The CDR3 sequence is CASSLVLQGADTQYF. The CDR3 DNA, read in part, is TGTGCCAGCAGCTTAGTACTTCAGGGGGCAGATACG. The rearrangement joins TRBV7-9 to TRBJ2-3, with TRBD1 identical over 7 bases. Sequencing ends 3 residues short of the CDR3 end; the germline J gene provides the rest. This CDR3 contains 15 residues. The junction had 5 bases not matched to a gene; V was cut back by 1 base and J by 4 bases. Looked up from germline, CDR1 is SEHNR and CDR2 is FQNEAQ (reference sequence).

This clone was counted many times. The CDR3 reads CASSLSGLAGTAQYF. The sequenced part of the CDR3 DNA is TGTGCCAGCAGTTTATCGGGACTAGCGGGAACAGCG. This chain connects TRBV12-3 or TRBV12-4 to TRBJ2-3; the match to TRBD2 covers 13 bases. The observed sequence ends 3 residues before the CDR3 terminus, with the missing tail filled in from the germline J gene. The CDR3 is 15 residues long.

The sample holds many counts of this clone. The read falls 3 residues short of the CDR3 end, and the missing part is taken from the germline J gene. The chain is built from TRBV7-2 and TRBJ2-2, with D possibly TRBD2 on 7 matching bases. Germline CDR1 and CDR2: SGHTA and FQGNSA. The CDR3 is made up of 14 amino acids. The sequenced CDR3 bases are TGTGCCAGCAGCTTTGCGGGGGCGCATGAAAAG. It codes for CASSFAGAHEK. The entire CDR3 protein is CASSFAGAHEKLFF.

At least ten counts were recorded for this clone. The DNA ends 3 residues before the CDR3 does, and the rest of the CDR3 is filled in from the germline J gene. V usage is TRBV10-3 and J usage is TRBJ2-2; 12 nucleotides align to TRBD1. J was trimmed by 7 bases and V by 5 bases; bases with no gene match: 8. The CDR3 covers 16 residues. Germline CDR1 is ENHRY and CDR2 is SYGVKD. The part of the CDR3 DNA that was read is TGTGCCATCAGTTTATCGGGACAGGGGGCTGTCGGGGAG. Translating it yields CAISLSGQGAVGE. The CDR3 as a whole reads CAISLSGQGAVGELFF.

This clone was counted many times. The read gets to within 3 residues of the CDR3 end, and the germline J gene fills in the rest. The chain is built from TRBV7-3 and TRBJ2-7; D uncertain. Germline values: CDR1 SGHTA, CDR2 FQGTGA. The CDR3 has 15 amino acids. With 1 base removed from V and 2 bases from J, the gap between germline ends came to 12 bases. CDR3 region: CASSLKGGAPYEQYF. The CDR3 bases that were read are TGTGCCAGCAGCTTAAAAGGCGGAGCCCCCTACGAG.

This clone was seen at least ten times. The read falls 3 residues short of the CDR3 end, and the missing part is taken from the germline J gene. V usage is TRBV19 and J usage is TRBJ2-2; possible D gene TRBD1, 5 bases. The CDR3 totals 15 residues. CDR1 is LNHDA, CDR2 SQIVND, per germline (reference sequence). Deletions cut 7 bases from V and 1 base from J, with 13 bases between. Incomplete CDR3 DNA: TGTGCCAGTATAGATGGGGCGGTGAACACCGGGGAG. This translates into CASIDGAVNTGE. The entire CDR3 protein reads CASIDGAVNTGELFF.

This clone occurred many times. The read ends 3 residues early relative to the CDR3; the germline J gene fills the gap. The chain has TRBV5-1 and TRBJ2-5; 15 bases fit TRBD2. The germline CDR1 and CDR2 sequences are SGHRS and YFSETQ. This CDR3 region has 17 residues. V gave up 0 bases and J gave up 5 bases; unmatched junction bases: 5. The covered CDR3 bases are TGCGCCAGCAGCTTGGCCGGGACTAGCGGGAGGTGGGAGACC. Translation: CASSLAGTSGRWET. The whole CDR3 sequence reads CASSLAGTSGRWETQYF.

This clone was counted many times. The read halts 3 residues ahead of the CDR3 end, with the missing end drawn from the germline J gene. The chain recombines TRBV7-9 with TRBJ2-7; D is unresolved. Germline CDR1 and CDR2: SEHNR and FQNEAQ (reference sequence). The CDR3 has 13 residues. V lost 5 bases and J 4 bases, leaving 12 bases between the germline ends. CDR3 DNA (partial): TGTGCCAGCAGCCCATCAGGTTTTTACGAG. Protein: CASSPSGFYE. The entire CDR3 protein reads CASSPSGFYEQYF.

The CDR3: CAWRRRGYTGELFF. The sequenced part of the CDR3 DNA is TGTGCCTGGAGGCGCAGGGGTTACACCGGGGAG. This rearrangement joins TRBV30 to TRBJ2-2; D perhaps matches TRBD1 (6 bases). Read coverage stops 3 residues before the CDR3 terminus; the germline J gene supplies the remainder. Trimming took 3 bases from V and 3 from J, leaving 11 bases between them. In germline, CDR1 is GTSNPN, CDR2 SVGIG (reference sequence). CDR3 size: 14 residues.

This clone was recorded at least ten times. CDR3 sequence reads: CAISESTQGETQYF. The sequenced part of the CDR3 DNA is TGTGCCATCAGTGAGTCGACACAGGGTGAGACG. The genes are TRBV10-3 and TRBJ2-3; maybe TRBD1 (6 bases). Read sequence stops 3 residues before the CDR3 end, and the germline J gene provides the missing end. Per the germline V gene, CDR1 is ENHRY and CDR2 is SYGVKD. The CDR3 is 14 amino acids.

This clone was seen ten or more times. The part of the CDR3 DNA that was read is TGCAGTGCTAGACAAGCTTCTCTAGATACG. Its protein product is CSARQASLDT. The full-length CDR3 reads as CSARQASLDTQYF. The chain joins TRBV20-1 to TRBJ2-3; D is unresolved. Sequencing ends 3 residues short of the CDR3 end; the germline J gene provides the rest. From germline, CDR1 is DFQATT and CDR2 SNEGSKA (reference sequence). The CDR3 is 13 residues long. Trimming took 2 bases from V and 5 from J, leaving 11 bases between them.

In this sample, this clone turned up a few times. Read sequence stops 3 residues before the CDR3 end, and the germline J gene provides the missing end. The chain is built from TRBV11-2 and TRBJ1-2, with TRBD1 matching over 9 bases. In germline, CDR1 is SGHAT, CDR2 FQNNGV. J was trimmed by 6 bases and V by 5 bases; bases with no gene match: 7. CDR3 length equals 14 residues. The CDR3 spells CASSRGQGFHGYTF. Partial CDR3 DNA: TGTGCCAGCAGCAGGGGACAGGGTTTTCATGGC.

This clone was detected ten times or more. The CDR3 end is not reached by the read, which stops 3 residues before it; the germline J gene fills it in. The rearrangement joins TRBV7-9 to TRBJ2-1; D perhaps matches TRBD2 (7 bases). The V gene's germline CDR1 is SEHNR and CDR2 FQNEAQ (reference sequence). This CDR3 spans 14 amino acids. V was cut by 7 bases and J by 2 bases, with 12 bases left in between. The DNA read from the CDR3 is TGTGCCAGCACTGGGGGGGGCCCCTACAATGAG. Amino acids: CASTGGGPYNE. The entire CDR3 reads CASTGGGPYNEQFF.

This clone was observed many times. The DNA ends 3 residues before the CDR3 does, and the rest of the CDR3 is filled in from the germline J gene. The genes are TRBV11-3 and TRBJ2-5; the D gene is possibly TRBD1 (6 bases). Deletions cut 1 base from V and 2 bases from J, with 8 bases between. The CDR3 is 14 amino acids. Germline CDR1 reads SGHNT; CDR2 reads YENEEA. This CDR3 is CASSLAGQQETQYF. The covered CDR3 bases are TGTGCCAGCAGCTTAGCAGGACAGCAAGAGACC.

This clone appeared many times. CDR3: CAWSGDRGETQYF. The covered CDR3 bases are TGTGCCTGGAGTGGGGACAGGGGAGAGACC. The chain links TRBV30 to TRBJ2-5; TRBD1 agrees at 10 bases. The sequenced fragment ends 3 residues before the CDR3 boundary, so the rest is inferred from the germline J gene. Looked up from germline, CDR1 is GTSNPN and CDR2 is SVGIG (reference sequence). This CDR3 contains 13 residues. Trimming at V came to 1 base and at J to 4 bases, leaving 0 bases not matched to a gene.

About this clone itself: The observed sequence ends 3 residues before the CDR3 terminus, with the missing tail filled in from the germline J gene. This chain connects TRBV30 to TRBJ1-4, with D possibly being TRBD1 (5 bases). CDR1 is GTSNPN, CDR2 SVGIG, per germline (reference sequence). This CDR3 region has 17 residues. CDR3 loop: CAWSGGYGAGFNSPLFF. The CDR3 DNA, read in part, is TGTGCCTGGAGCGGGGGTTATGGGGCGGGTTTTAATTCACCA.

In this sample, this clone turned up many times. The read halts 3 residues ahead of the CDR3 end, with the missing end drawn from the germline J gene. J is TRBJ1-1 and V is TRBV2; D perhaps matches TRBD1 (6 bases). Per the germline V gene, CDR1 is SNHLY and CDR2 is FYNNEI. V was clipped by 8 bases and J by 0 bases, with 13 bases between them. The CDR3 has 14 residues. CDR3 amino acids: CASQSQGLNTEAFF. The DNA read from the CDR3 is TGTGCCAGCCAATCACAGGGATTGAACACTGAA.

In this sample, this clone turned up many times. The part of the CDR3 DNA that was read is TGCGCCAGCAGCGCATCTCAGGGGTCCTATGGC. It yields the protein CASSASQGSYG. The whole CDR3 protein is CASSASQGSYGYTF. The rearrangement links TRBV5-1 to TRBJ1-2, with a tentative D call TRBD1 (6 bases). The CDR3 end falls 3 residues outside the read, so it is completed with the germline J gene. This CDR3 has 14 residues. V was trimmed by 4 bases and J by 4 bases, leaving 14 bases between them. In germline, CDR1 is SGHRS, CDR2 YFSETQ.

There are many counts of this clone. The read comes to an end 3 residues before the CDR3 does, leaving the germline J gene to fill in the end. This chain connects TRBV30 to TRBJ2-3, with 9 bases that match TRBD2. The CDR3 runs 15 residues. CDR1 is GTSNPN and CDR2 is SVGIG in the germline V gene (reference sequence). J gave up 4 bases and V 6 bases, and 11 bases lay outside the gene matches. Incomplete CDR3 DNA: TGTGCCTGCCACCTCACTAGCGGGTCGCCAGATACG. This translates into CACHLTSGSPDT. The CDR3 as a whole reads CACHLTSGSPDTQYF.

This clone was counted ten times or more. The CDR3 extends 3 residues past the end of the read, so its final part is completed from the germline J gene. This chain links TRBV7-9 with TRBJ1-1; D is uncertain. CDR1 is SEHNR, CDR2 FQNEAQ, per germline (reference sequence). V was shortened by 6 bases and J by 5 bases, with 10 bases between the two germline ends. The CDR3 runs to 12 residues. Here the CDR3 reads CASSVSFTEAFF. CDR3 DNA (partial): TGTGCCAGCAGTGTGTCCTTTACTGAA.

This clone has a count of ten or more. The read falls 3 residues short of the CDR3 end, and the missing part is taken from the germline J gene. J is TRBJ2-7 and V is TRBV11-2; the D gene is possibly TRBD2 (6 bases). Germline values: CDR1 SGHAT, CDR2 FQNNGV. V gave up 5 bases and J gave up 1 base, with 15 bases separating them. CDR3 size: 15 residues. The CDR3: CASSPPGGKSYEQYF. The CDR3 DNA, read in part, is TGTGCCAGCAGCCCCCCGGGCGGGAAGTCCTACGAG.